Below are 17 T cell receptor beta chains sequenced from a single sample in a study of cytomegalovirus exposure and HLA in healthy donors. PCR primers comprised 60 Vbeta and 13 Jbeta primers. Profiling relied on immunoSEQ multiplex PCR, and the TCRdb table lists in-frame clones only, not all of them. The sample has 160,000 or so clones, about 65% seen once; the top ten hold more than 2.5%. The specimen was PBMCs. Receptors were obtained from a woman under 40 in good health and CMV-seronegative.

This clone was detected only a few times. The chain is built from TRBV7-9 and TRBJ2-7; 11 bases align to TRBD1. Germline V gene data show CDR1 as SEHNR and CDR2 as FQNEAQ (reference sequence). The CDR3 is 16 amino acids. V dropped 3 bases and J dropped 3; count of bases not matched to a gene: 7. The CDR3 spells CASSFHRDRGIYEQYF. The CDR3 DNA follows: TGTGCCAGCAGCTTCCACCGGGACAGGGGGATCTACGAGCAGTACTTC.

The chain has TRBV7-9 and TRBJ1-6, with unresolved D. The CDR3 has 12 residues. Germline assignment: CDR1 SEHNR and CDR2 FQNEAQ (reference sequence). The germline V and J ends were trimmed by 5 bases and 8 bases, with 7 bases remaining between them. The CDR3 is CASSLTDSPLHF. In DNA, the CDR3 is TGTGCCAGCAGCCTAACAGATTCACCCCTCCACTTT. The variable domain in full, with the rest retrieved from reference TRBV7-9 and TRBJ1-6, is DTGVSQNPRHKITKRGQNVTFRCDPISEHNRLYWYRQTLGQGPEFLTYFQNEAQLEKSRLLSDRFSAERPKGSFSTLEIQRTEQGDSAMYLCASSLTDSPLHFGNGTRLTVT.

V is TRBV10-3 and J is TRBJ1-2; D possibly corresponds to TRBD1 (5 bases). The CDR3 has 16 residues. The V gene's germline CDR1 is ENHRY and CDR2 SYGVKD. V lost 2 bases and J 4 bases, leaving 17 bases between the germline ends. The CDR3 sequence is CAISEPGLSETYGYTF. The CDR3 DNA follows: TGTGCCATCAGTGAGCCGGGACTTAGTGAGACCTATGGCTACACCTTC.

This clone has more than one count but fewer than ten. This CDR3 reads CASSQDFGLAGGYEQYF. The CDR3 DNA sequence: TGTGCCAGCAGCCAAGATTTCGGACTAGCGGGGGGCTACGAGCAGTACTTC. The gene calls are TRBV4-2 and TRBJ2-7; TRBD2 agrees at 14 bases. V shed 0 bases, J shed 3 bases, and the junction held 4 bases outside the gene matches. Germline CDR1 and CDR2: LGHNA and YNFKEQ. This CDR3 contains 17 residues.

This clone has only a few counts. This chain links TRBV10-3 with TRBJ2-7, with 10 bases matching TRBD1. V lost 10 bases to trimming and J lost 3 bases; unmatched junction nucleotides: 6. The CDR3 runs to 13 residues. CDR1 and CDR2 (germline): ENHRY, SYGVKD. The CDR3 region has the DNA TGTGCCACCTCCGGGACAGGGGTCTACGAGCAGTACTTC. Amino acid sequence: CATSGTGVYEQYF.

The chain joins TRBV19 to TRBJ1-1, with TRBD1 identical over 7 bases. The V gene's germline CDR1 is LNHDA and CDR2 SQIVND (reference sequence). The CDR3 loop spans 14 amino acids. J gave up 4 bases and V 5 bases, and 7 bases lay outside the gene matches. CDR3 bases: TGTGCCAGTAGTGGGACAGTGCAATCCACTGAAGCTTTCTTT. Encoded protein: CASSGTVQSTEAFF.

The CDR3 loop is CASSPGLGGAYTQYF. CDR3 nucleotides: TGTGCCAGCAGCCCAGGACTTGGCGGGGCGTATACGCAGTATTTT. The chain carries TRBV27 and TRBJ2-3; tentative D call: TRBD2 (6 bases). The V gene lost 6 bases and the J gene lost 7 bases, with 20 bases spanning the gap. The CDR3 runs 15 residues. CDR1 is MNHEY and CDR2 is SMNVEV in the germline V gene (reference sequence).

The chain joins TRBV28 to TRBJ2-1; 8 bases line up with TRBD1. CDR3 size: 15 residues. Germline V lookup: CDR1 MDHEN, CDR2 SYDVKM. V lost 5 bases, J lost 8 bases, and 11 bases stayed unmatched. The CDR3 sequence is CASSQGRTGLHEQFF. The CDR3 DNA sequence: TGTGCCAGCAGTCAAGGTAGGACAGGGCTACATGAGCAGTTCTTC.

V usage is TRBV9 and J usage is TRBJ2-3; 9 nucleotides agree with TRBD2. Germline CDR1 is SGDLS and CDR2 is YYNGEE. After removal of 2 bases from V and 5 bases from J, the junction contained 6 bases not matched to a gene. The CDR3 is 15 amino acids. CDR3: CASSVLGLAKDTQYF. The CDR3 DNA follows: TGTGCCAGCAGCGTTTTAGGACTAGCGAAAGATACGCAGTATTTT. The whole variable domain, filled in from reference TRBV9 and TRBJ2-3, reads DSGVTQTPKHLITATGQRVTLRCSPRSGDLSVYWYQQSLDQGLQFLIQYYNGEERAKGNILERFSAQQFPDLHSELNLSSLELGDSALYFCASSVLGLAKDTQYFGPGTRLTVL.

This chain joins TRBV9 and TRBJ2-1; D not resolved. The V gene lost 3 bases and the J gene lost 0 bases, with 7 bases spanning the gap. Germline values: CDR1 SGDLS, CDR2 YYNGEE. The CDR3 length is 14 residues. DNA for the CDR3: TGTGCCAGCAGCGCAGTAAGCTCCTACAATGAGCAGTTCTTC. The encoded protein is CASSAVSSYNEQFF.

This clone has just one count. V usage is TRBV5-4 and J usage is TRBJ2-5, with 12 bases matching TRBD2. This CDR3 has 16 residues. The V segment lost 0 bases and the J segment 5 bases; nucleotides outside the gene matches: 5. From germline, CDR1 is SGHNT and CDR2 YYREEE (reference sequence). CDR3 sequence reads: CASSLGLAGVVETQYF. CDR3 bases: TGTGCCAGCAGCTTGGGACTAGCGGGGGTTGTGGAGACCCAGTACTTC.

The chain uses TRBV7-6 and TRBJ2-3, with no clear D. The V and J ends lost 3 bases and 0 bases respectively, with 4 bases between them. The germline gives CDR1 SGHVS, CDR2 FNYEAQ. This CDR3 is 13 amino acids long. The CDR3 protein is CASSLASTDTQYF. CDR3 coding DNA: TGTGCCAGCAGCTTGGCTAGCACAGATACGCAGTATTTT.

The chain joins TRBV30 to TRBJ2-2; 10 bases agree with TRBD2. V gave up 3 bases and J gave up 4 bases; unmatched junction bases: 11. Per the germline V gene, CDR1 is GTSNPN and CDR2 is SVGIG (reference sequence). The CDR3 consists of 17 residues. For the CDR3, the DNA is TGTGCCTGGAGCGGGCCTAGCGGGAGTTATGGCACCGGGGAGCTGTTTTTT. Protein product: CAWSGPSGSYGTGELFF.

This clone was recorded only once. The chain combines TRBV7-6 with TRBJ2-3; the D gene is possibly TRBD1 (6 bases). The V end lost 5 bases, the J end lost 3 bases, and 18 bases lay between the germline ends. The CDR3 length is 16 residues. CDR1 SGHVS and CDR2 FNYEAQ come from the germline V gene. The CDR3 region is CASSPSEAGATDTQYF. As DNA, the CDR3 is TGTGCCAGCAGCCCCTCGGAGGCAGGGGCTACAGATACGCAGTATTTT.

The chain joins TRBV19 to TRBJ1-2, with a possible D match to TRBD1 (6 bases). Germline assignment: CDR1 LNHDA and CDR2 SQIVND (reference sequence). V was trimmed by 3 bases and J by 6 bases, leaving 14 bases between them. This CDR3 comprises 14 residues. The DNA for the CDR3 is TGTGCCAGTAGTATGCCGCAGGGGTGGAATGGCTACACCTTC. It is translated as CASSMPQGWNGYTF.

The chain couples TRBV12-5 to TRBJ2-7; 7 positions match TRBD1. The germline V gene has CDR1 LGHNT and CDR2 FRNRAP. V dropped 0 bases and J dropped 2; count of bases not matched to a gene: 7. This CDR3 region has 16 residues. For the CDR3, the DNA is TGTGCTAGTGGTTTGGTTGTTGGGACAGAAGCCTACGAGCAGTACTTC. Protein sequence: CASGLVVGTEAYEQYF.

The chain is built from TRBV6-6 and TRBJ1-1; weak D call: TRBD1 (5 bases). CDR1 is MNHNY and CDR2 is SVGAGI in the germline V gene (reference sequence). This CDR3 is built from 13 residues. V was pared by 6 bases and J by 1 base, with 9 bases between. The CDR3 DNA reads as TGTGCCAGCAGCTCGGACACGAACACTGAAGCTTTCTTT. As protein: CASSSDTNTEAFF.